This T cell receptor beta chain was identified during a study of blood T cell repertoires in COVID-19 (TCRdb year 2020). About the study as a whole: Samples covering the acute and convalescent phases of COVID-19 were provided by collaborators in the United States, Italy and Spain. A de-identified subject ID, COVID-19 status, age in years and sex were almost always included in the sample metadata. Where available, HLA class I and class II types were obtained from metadata supplied by the sample provider rather than from assay-based typing. The dataset comprised deeply sampled blood TCRbeta repertoires from subjects exposed to, actively infected with, or recovered from COVID-19. The repertoires were released in a freely available public database intended as a resource for research on the immune response to SARS-CoV-2. The samples were drawn from two sources: the first 160 participants of the ongoing ImmuneRACE study, and fewer than 1,500 subjects contributed by 6 global collaborators. The prospective study material was composed of cDNA or gDNA derived from T cells, B-cell-depleted T cells, or PBMCs.

Findings and caveats that apply to the study as a whole: How much clinical and demographic metadata was included differed by source and by participant, and the metadata was provided uncurated.

Points on this clone: There is no known antigen for this receptor. No qualities accompany the bases; no much larger clone lies one base away.

Counted from cysteine to phenylalanine, this CDR3 has 16 amino acids. CDR3 DNA is the only sequence kept; it has 48 bases, read in frame from the first base. The immunoSEQ Assay, a bias-controlled multiplex PCR, was used to amplify TCRbeta CDR3 regions from genomic DNA. Per the original workflow: The number of nucleated cells in each sample was estimated by amplification of reference gene primers within the assay. To quantify the absolute abundance of each unique TCRbeta CDR3 rearrangement, sequence reads were collapsed and filtered. For each sample, productive Simpson clonality was calculated by taking the square root of Simpson's diversity index across productive rearrangements. The clones in this table, taken by TCRdb from immuneACCESS, are in-frame only. Not every clone is retained; where verified, under half of the shortfall comes from an unresolved V gene, and the cause of the rest is unknown. The DNA was the basis for D and trimming; V, J and clone size are from that table. Counted in this sample were roughly 330,000 clones; around nine tenths of them appeared once. The ten largest clonotypes hold less than 6% of the sample.

In the prospective study, participants were about 18 to 95 years old, resided in about two dozen geographic areas of the United States, and were enrolled through a virtual design. To assign participants to cohorts, the prospective study relied on clinical history that participants themselves reported in a screening survey and a study questionnaire. For ImmuneRACE Cohort 3, a participant was defined as recovered based on two consecutive negative NP/OP PCR tests, clearance by a healthcare professional, or resolution of symptoms. In the prospective study, mobile phlebotomists collected whole blood, serum and a nasopharyngeal or oropharyngeal swab from each participant. Participants in the prospective study had the option to provide additional blood draws and questionnaires over a roughly 2-month period. Before DNA extraction, prospective study blood samples were shipped either frozen or at room temperature.

The V and J segments used are TRBV21-1 and TRBJ1-5; TRBD1 was called by the table and not checked on the DNA. TRBV21-1 is given as a pseudogene. The origin of this receptor is a woman in her thirties who had recovered from COVID-19. Input material: PBMCs or T cells enriched from blood (not recorded which). The CDR3 reads CAGSKVSNRDNQPQHF. The bases read TGTGCCGGCAGCAAGGTTTCTAACAGGGACAATCAGCCCCAGCATTTT.